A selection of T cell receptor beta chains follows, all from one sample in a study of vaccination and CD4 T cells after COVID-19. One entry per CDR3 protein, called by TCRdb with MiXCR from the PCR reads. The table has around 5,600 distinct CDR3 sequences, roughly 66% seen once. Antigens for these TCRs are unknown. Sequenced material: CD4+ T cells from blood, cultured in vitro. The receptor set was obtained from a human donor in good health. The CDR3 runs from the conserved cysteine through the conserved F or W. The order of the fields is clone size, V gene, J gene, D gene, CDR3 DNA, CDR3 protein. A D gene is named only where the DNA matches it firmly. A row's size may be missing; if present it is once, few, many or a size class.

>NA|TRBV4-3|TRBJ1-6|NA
TGCGCCAGCAGCCGCGCTGCCGGACAGCGGGATTCACCCCTCCACTTT
CASSRAAGQRDSPLHF
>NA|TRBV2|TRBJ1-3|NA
TGTGCCACCCGACTTCGCTCTGGAAACACCATATATTTT
CATRLRSGNTIYF
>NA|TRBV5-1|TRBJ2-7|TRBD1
TGCGCCAGCAGCCCCTGGGGACAGGGAGGGGCCGAGCAGTACTTC
CASSPWGQGGAEQYF
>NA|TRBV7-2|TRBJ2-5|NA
TGTGCCAGCAGCTTCTCGGACCTTAAGGGAGAGACCCAGTACTTC
CASSFSDLKGETQYF
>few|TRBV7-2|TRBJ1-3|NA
TGTGCCAGCAGCCCGCCCATCTCTGGAAACACCATATATTTT
CASSPPISGNTIYF
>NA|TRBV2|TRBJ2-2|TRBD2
TGTGCCAGCAGGGTAATAGCGGGATCCGGGGAGCTGTTTTTT
CASRVIAGSGELFF
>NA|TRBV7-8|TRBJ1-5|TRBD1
TGTGCCAGCAGCCTGAGACAGGGGCTCCCAAATAGCAATCAGCCCCAGCATTTT
CASSLRQGLPNSNQPQHF
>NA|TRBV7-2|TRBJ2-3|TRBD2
TGTGCCAGCAGCAAGTTTACCGGGACTAGCGGGGGGTTCACAGATACGCAGTATTTT
CASSKFTGTSGGFTDTQYF
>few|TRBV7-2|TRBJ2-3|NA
TGTGCCAGCAGCTTAGCTGAATATACGCAGTATTTT
CASSLAEYTQYF
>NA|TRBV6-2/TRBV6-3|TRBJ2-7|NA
TGTGCCAGCAAAAGAAGGGGCAACGCCAACGAGCAGTACTTC
CASKRRGNANEQYF
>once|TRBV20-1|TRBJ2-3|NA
TGCAGTGCTAGAAGGGGAGCTAGGGCTAGCACAGATACGCAGTATTTT
CSARRGARASTDTQYF
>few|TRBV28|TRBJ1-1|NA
TGTGCCAGCAGTCCCGGGGGCAGGACTGAAGCTTTCTTT
CASSPGGRTEAFF
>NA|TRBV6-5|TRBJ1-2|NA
TGTGCCAGCAGTTACATAGGGACGTATCGAACCCAATATGGCTACACCTTC
CASSYIGTYRTQYGYTF
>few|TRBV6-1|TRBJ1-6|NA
TGTGCCAGCAGTGTGTCCATAGACATGACAGTGCGTAATTCACCCCTCCACTTT
CASSVSIDMTVRNSPLHF
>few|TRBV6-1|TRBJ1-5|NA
TGTGCCAGCAGTCCCGGACAGAACCGGCCCCAGCATTTT
CASSPGQNRPQHF
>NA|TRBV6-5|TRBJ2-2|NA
TGTGCCAGCAGTTTGAGCCACACCGGGGAGCTGTTTTTT
CASSLSHTGELFF
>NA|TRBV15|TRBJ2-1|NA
TGTGCCACCAGCAGAGATCAACAATACAATGAGCAGTTCTTC
CATSRDQQYNEQFF
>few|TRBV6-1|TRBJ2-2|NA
TGTGCCAGCAGTGAGGGGCAGGGGTCGAACACCGGGGAGCTGTTTTTT
CASSEGQGSNTGELFF